The source of this T cell receptor beta chain is a study of shared clonotypes between healthy human individuals (TCRdb year 2020). With respect to the entire study: Three men and a couple of women, aged 18 to 49 years, made up the cohort. Per donor, three plates each were used for CD4 naive and CD4 memory, two for CD8 naive, and one for CD8 memory. The study deeply sequenced blood TCR repertoires of roughly five healthy adults to estimate repertoire size and the extent of clonotype sharing between individuals. Different laboratories and diverse techniques were used to prepare libraries and sequence TCR repertoires, to increase sequencing depth and limit assay-specific biases. Leukapheresis yielded between about 0.9 and 9 billion PBMCs per donor. What the authors observed across the whole study: Based on pairwise subsampling, the degree of clonotype sharing among donors was expected to be affected by sequencing depth. Only blood was sampled, and tissue TCR repertoires likely differ from those in blood. The small number of donors limited the genetic and exposure-history diversity represented. Clonotypes shared by all four sorted-subset donors showed higher generation probabilities than non-shared clonotypes. Naive subsets generally had larger estimated clonotype richness than memory subsets did. Rarefaction of sorted-subset datasets indicated incomplete sequencing despite the large sequencing depth. Across several donors, around 5.4% of naive CD4, around 3.5% of naive CD8, around 2.1% of memory CD4, and approximately 0.4% of memory CD8 clonotypes were shared.

In the case of this clone: Its target antigen remains unknown. Base qualities were left out, and no much larger clone turns up one base away.

Donors were healthy HIV-negative adults with no recently reported acute infections or vaccinations. Only Caucasian adults living in Nashville, Tennessee, USA were represented among the donors. CD8 memory samples combined magnetically selected CD45RO+ cells with CCR7-negative CD45RA+ effector memory (TemRA) cells. Blood was obtained by leukapheresis, after which PBMCs were separated by Ficoll-Histopaque density gradient centrifugation and cryopreserved in liquid nitrogen vapor phase. Analytical flow cytometry was used to check the purity and quantity of each magnetically sorted T cell population. Each sorted fraction had its genomic DNA isolated and then quantified by UV absorbance on a Nanodrop 2000c. TCR CDR3 regions were amplified from genomic DNA by multiplex PCR using the deep immunoSEQ assay. Extracted genomic DNA from each cell subset was distributed evenly across all wells of several immunoSEQ 96-well plates, and each plate was treated as a replicate. For sorted subsets, roughly 190 ng of genomic DNA, equivalent to 30,000 or so T cell genomes, went into each replicate PCR. Purified libraries were quantified with a Qubit 3.0 fluorometer, sized on a Bioanalyzer 2100, and re-quantified with the KAPA Library Quantification kit. Each immunoSEQ 96-well plate was sequenced on its own single-read 150-cycle Illumina NextSeq 550 flow cell. The authors' pipeline ran thus. Because the immunoSEQ output held only junctional sequences and lacked quality scores, the filtering could not match the filtering applied to full-length reads. Sequences were annotated with PyIR, a Python wrapper for IgBLAST v1.9, and V/J genes and CDR3 were assigned using IMGT germline references. Reads with weak V/J assignments (E-value above 1e-6), missing CDR3, stop codons, out-of-frame junctions, or ambiguous translated residues were removed. V3J clonotypes were defined as sequences sharing the same inferred V gene, J gene, and CDR3 amino acid sequence. The percentage overlap between two repertoires was calculated by dividing the number of shared unique clonotypes by the size of the smaller repertoire. Repertoire richness was assessed with RTK rarefaction, the Chao1 estimator, and Recon v2.1 estimates of unobserved clonotypes. Generation probabilities for all TCRbeta clonotypes obtained by the gDNA method from several donors were computed using OLGA. TCRdb holds this immuneACCESS table with in-frame rearrangements only. Some clones are missing; in checked studies, unresolved V genes explain under half, and the rest has no known cause. V and J calls and clone size come straight from that table; D and trimming were deduced from the DNA. This sample lists about 110,000 clones; about 63% were detected once. The ten biggest clones cover approximately 25% of the sample.

The TCR comes from a woman aged 30 to 39 in good health. The sample consisted of memory CD8+ T cells sorted from blood. The cell subset or site label of this sample denotes: CD45RO+ cells pooled with CCR7-negative TemRA cells.

The nucleotides read TGTGCCAGCAGCTTAGGGGGGCTGGGTGAAAAACTGTTTTTT. It is translated as CASSLGGLGEKLFF. Here the chain combines TRBV5-4 and TRBJ1-4, with a weak D call of TRBD1 (6 bases match). The germline V gene (reference sequence) specifies SGHNT as CDR1 and YYREEE as CDR2. V and J lose 2 bases and 7 bases, and a span of 12 bases separates them. From cysteine to phenylalanine, the CDR3 is 14 amino acids long. The DNA shown is the 42-base CDR3, in frame from base 1.